A single sample gave rise to the 8 T cell receptor beta chains below, sequenced in a study of cytomegalovirus exposure and HLA in healthy donors. This PCR relied on a set of 60 Vbeta primers and 13 Jbeta primers. Assay used: immunoSEQ multiplex PCR; TCRdb lists only in-frame clones, some missing. The table has roughly 160,000 clones, roughly 78% seen once. The sample was PBMCs. The receptors were gathered from a woman aged 45-59 years in good health and CMV-seropositive.

The chain uses TRBV5-1 and TRBJ1-4; 12 positions agree with TRBD1. The CDR3 totals 16 residues. Trimming at V came to 4 bases and at J to 7 bases, leaving 8 bases not matched to a gene. Germline-derived CDR1 and CDR2 are SGHRS and YFSETQ. The CDR3 DNA reads as TGCGCCAGCAGCCTGGGGACAGGGGGCCGGGCTGAAAAACTGTTTTTT. This codes for CASSLGTGGRAEKLFF.

The chain uses TRBV10-3 and TRBJ2-7; 9 bases agree with TRBD1. Germline values: CDR1 ENHRY, CDR2 SYGVKD. Trimming cost V 0 bases and J 3 bases; bases outside gene matches: 6. The CDR3 has 16 residues. The DNA for the CDR3 is TGTGCCATCAGTGAGTCGAGGACAGGGGACCACTACGAGCAGTACTTC. This translates into CAISESRTGDHYEQYF.

Points on this clone: Other nucleotide sequences from this sample produce the same CDR3. The gene calls are TRBV10-3 and TRBJ1-2; D is possibly TRBD1 (5 bases). Trimming pared 3 bases from V and 0 bases from J, leaving 26 bases between. Germline loops: CDR1 ENHRY, CDR2 SYGVKD. The CDR3 contains 20 residues. CDR3 bases: TGTGCCATCAGTGACCCCTTGCAGGGCCAAGATGTAAGAGCTAACTATGGCTACACCTTC. This sequence encodes CAISDPLQGQDVRANYGYTF.

In its sample, this clone was seen once. In nucleotides, the CDR3 is TGTGCCAGTAGTATAGGTCGGGCAGGGTGGACTGAAGCTTTCTTT. The encoded protein is CASSIGRAGWTEAFF. The genes are TRBV19 and TRBJ1-1, with a tentative D call TRBD1 (5 bases). V shed 1 base and J shed 5 bases, with 14 bases lying between them. Germline CDR1 LNHDA, CDR2 SQIVND (reference sequence). The CDR3 runs 15 residues.

This clone was found once. The J gene is TRBJ1-1, the V gene TRBV5-5, with D hard to call. Trimming removed 1 base at V and 5 bases at J, with 6 bases between. The germline V gene has CDR1 SGHKS and CDR2 YYEKEE (reference sequence). The CDR3 extends over 12 amino acids. The CDR3 DNA reads TGTGCCAGCAGCTTGATCAGGACTGAAGCTTTCTTT. It yields the protein CASSLIRTEAFF. The full variable domain, in which reference TRBV5-5 and TRBJ1-1 provide the parts outside the CDR3, is DAGVTQSPTHLIKTRGQQVTLRCSPISGHKSVSWYQQVLGQGPQFIFQYYEKEERGRGNFPDRFSARQFPNYSSELNVNALLLGDSALYLCASSLIRTEAFFGQGTRLTVV.

This clone has a handful of counts. V is TRBV9 and J is TRBJ2-1; TRBD2 aligns across 8 bases. Germline V CDR1 and CDR2: SGDLS, YYNGEE. The CDR3 spans 15 residues. The V segment lost 3 bases and the J segment 4 bases; nucleotides outside the gene matches: 6. As DNA, the CDR3 is TGTGCCAGCAGCGCCCGGGGGGGATCATACAATGAGCAGTTCTTC. Translation gives CASSARGGSYNEQFF.

This sequence joins TRBV6-6 and TRBJ1-4; unclear D gene. The CDR3 extends over 14 amino acids. The V end was cut by 7 bases, the J end by 0 bases, with 9 bases between. The germline gives CDR1 MNHNY, CDR2 SVGAGI (reference sequence). CDR3 nucleotides: TGTGCCAGCACCCCCCATTCAACTAATGAAAAACTGTTTTTT. It translates to CASTPHSTNEKLFF.

The chain uses TRBV11-2 and TRBJ2-2; no reliable D call. Germline CDR1 is SGHAT and CDR2 is FQNNGV. This CDR3 spans 13 amino acids. With 2 bases removed from V and 5 bases from J, the gap between germline ends came to 6 bases. The CDR3 loop is CASSLLVTGELFF. The CDR3 DNA reads TGTGCCAGCAGCTTACTCGTTACCGGGGAGCTGTTTTTT.